This T cell receptor beta chain was documented in a study of shared clonotypes between healthy human individuals. It was at deep level that the assay was run. In the source study's methods: ImmunoSEQ output lacked quality scores and full-length reads, limiting matched filtering. The table came from immunoSEQ multiplex PCR; TCRdb's copy has only in-frame clones and leaves some out. V and J calls and clone size are given by that table; D and trimming were obtained from the DNA. The sample includes roughly 400,000 clones, 96% of them seen just once. Healthy HIV-negative adults without recent acute infections or vaccinations served as donors. Researchers reported that CD8 memory united CD45RO+ cells with CCR7-negative CD45RA+ TemRA cells. The germline CDR1 and CDR2 sequences are MDHEN and SYDVKM. The CDR3 is made up of 14 amino acids. V was shortened by 6 bases and J by 0 bases, with 9 bases between the two germline ends.

This sequence originates from a man aged 25 to 40 in good health. This chain links TRBV28 with TRBJ2-1; no clear D gene. The sequenced material came from memory CD8+ T cells sorted from blood. Sample subset: CD45RO+ cells pooled with CCR7-negative TemRA cells. CDR3 coding DNA: TGTGCCAGCAGCGCCTTATACTCCTACAATGAGCAGTTCTTC. This codes for CASSALYSYNEQFF. Variable domain in full (rest from reference TRBV28 and TRBJ2-1): DVKVTQSSRYLVKRTGEKVFLECVQDMDHENMFWYRQDPGLGLRLIYFSYDVKMKEKGDIPEGYSVSREKKERFSLILESASTNQTSMYLCASSALYSYNEQFFGPGTRLTVL.